These 31 T cell receptor beta chains were all obtained from the same sample, sequenced in a study of response to subunit inactivated influenza vaccine. In TCRdb, the RT-PCR reads were re-called with MiXCR into one record per CDR3 protein. The table lists around 530,000 distinct CDR3 sequences, about 12% of them singletons. Sequencing used PBMCs from blood, obtained on the day of vaccination. These receptors all come from a man in his fifties who received an inactivated influenza vaccine.

This clonotype turned up a few times. This chain joins TRBV2 and TRBJ2-5; TRBD2 agrees at 14 bases. Trimming at V came to 7 bases and at J to 5 bases, leaving 6 bases not matched to a gene. The CDR3 is 15 amino acids. From germline, CDR1 is SNHLY and CDR2 FYNNEI. The CDR3, as DNA: TGTGCCAGCACGGGACTAGCGGGAGTCTCTGAGACCCAGTACTTC. Its translation is CASTGLAGVSETQYF.

The gene calls are TRBV12-3 or TRBV12-4 and TRBJ2-7, with 10 bases fitting TRBD1. The CDR3 is 12 amino acids. Unmatched junction bases numbered 5, after V lost 10 bases and J lost 5 bases. The CDR3 reads CAIRQGANEQYF. CDR3 in DNA: TGTGCCATCCGACAGGGGGCTAACGAGCAGTACTTC.

This chain joins TRBV30 and TRBJ1-2, with D maybe TRBD1 (5 bases). V was shortened by 0 bases and J by 4 bases, with 12 bases between the two germline ends. The CDR3 totals 14 residues. Germline assignment: CDR1 GTSNPN and CDR2 SVGIG (reference sequence). The CDR3 nucleotides read TGTGCCTGGAGTGTATGGCAGGGCGGCTATGGCTACACCTTC. Residues: CAWSVWQGGYGYTF.

The chain employs TRBV29-1 and TRBJ1-2; TRBD1 matches 9 bases. The CDR3 contains 13 residues. V was pared by 5 bases and J by 5 bases, with 6 bases of the junction left unmatched. Germline V lookup: CDR1 SQVTM, CDR2 ANQGSEA. DNA for the CDR3: TGCAGCGTTCACAGGGGGCGGCAATATGGCTACACCTTC. This codes for CSVHRGRQYGYTF.

This clonotype has only a few counts. The chain carries TRBV6-2 or TRBV6-3 and TRBJ2-7; D possibly matches TRBD1 or TRBD2 (6 bases each). The CDR3 totals 15 residues. Trimming pared 0 bases from V and 2 bases from J, leaving 11 bases between. Germline V lookup: CDR1 MNHEY, CDR2 SVGEGT. Here the CDR3 reads CASSYSWRGAYEQYF. The CDR3 coding sequence is TGTGCCAGCAGTTACTCGTGGAGGGGGGCCTACGAGCAGTACTTC.

This clonotype occurred a few times. CDR3 nucleotide sequence: TGTGCCAGCACCCCTGGGGCGGGGAGCTCCTACAATGAGCAGTTCTTC. Residues: CASTPGAGSSYNEQFF. The rearrangement links TRBV12-3 or TRBV12-4 to TRBJ2-1, with D maybe TRBD2 (6 bases). Trimming took off 7 bases at V and 0 bases at J, with 16 bases between the two ends. There are 16 residues in the CDR3.

This clonotype showed up just a few times. V and J are TRBV4-2 and TRBJ2-3; TRBD2 agrees at 10 bases. V lost 1 base, J lost 1 base, and 2 bases stayed unmatched. This CDR3 contains 16 residues. Germline values: CDR1 LGHNA, CDR2 YNFKEQ. CDR3 sequence reads: CASSQGSGGGTDTQYF. CDR3 DNA: TGTGCCAGCAGCCAAGGGAGCGGGGGGGGCACAGATACGCAGTATTTT.

The V and J genes are TRBV20-1 and TRBJ2-5; 13 bases map to TRBD2. The germline CDR1 and CDR2 sequences are DFQATT and SNEGSKA (reference sequence). The length of the CDR3 is 15 residues. V lost 5 bases to trimming and J lost 4 bases; unmatched junction nucleotides: 7. This CDR3 is CSASGLAGDRETQYF. In DNA form, the CDR3 reads TGCAGTGCTTCCGGACTAGCGGGGGATAGAGAGACCCAGTACTTC.

The V and J genes are TRBV5-1 and TRBJ2-7; 7 bases are shared with TRBD1. The V and J ends lost 4 bases and 5 bases, in that order; junction bases with no gene match: 18. The CDR3 runs 17 residues. Germline CDR1 SGHRS, CDR2 YFSETQ. CDR3 sequence: CASSQAQLMTGYNEQYF. The CDR3, as DNA: TGCGCCAGCAGCCAGGCGCAACTAATGACAGGGTATAACGAGCAGTACTTC.

The rearrangement joins TRBV5-1 to TRBJ2-1; D is possibly TRBD1 or TRBD2 (6 bases each). Trimming removed 2 bases at V and 6 bases at J, with 12 bases between. The CDR3 length is 14 residues. Germline V gene data show CDR1 as SGHRS and CDR2 as YFSETQ. The CDR3 sequence: CASSLLGGPNEQFF. The CDR3 nucleotides are TGCGCCAGCAGCTTACTAGGGGGGCCCAATGAGCAGTTCTTC.

V and J are TRBV6-1 and TRBJ1-5; D is unclear. In germline, CDR1 is MNHNS, CDR2 SASEGT. The CDR3 extends over 14 amino acids. V was clipped by 4 bases and J by 1 base, with 8 bases between them. The DNA for the CDR3 is TGTGCCAGCAGTGCAATGGGGAGCAATCAGCCCCAGCATTTT. Translated, it gives CASSAMGSNQPQHF.

This clonotype was recorded at least ten times. The chain combines TRBV5-1 with TRBJ2-7; maybe TRBD1 (5 bases). This CDR3 is 14 amino acids long. Trimming removed 4 bases at V and 1 base at J, with 12 bases between. Germline V CDR1 and CDR2: SGHRS, YFSETQ. Here the CDR3 reads CASSPDTNSYEQYF. CDR3 DNA sequence: TGCGCCAGCAGCCCGGACACGAATTCCTACGAGCAGTACTTC. The full variable domain, completed using reference TRBV5-1 and TRBJ2-7, is KAGVTQTPRYLIKTRGQQVTLSCSPISGHRSVSWYQQTPGQGLQFLFEYFSETQRNKGNFPGRFSGRQFSNSRSEMNVSTLELGDSALYLCASSPDTNSYEQYFGPGTRLTVT.

This sequence joins TRBV5-1 and TRBJ2-5; D not certain. CDR1 and CDR2 from the germline V gene are SGHRS and YFSETQ. Trimming shortened V by 0 bases and J by 2 bases, and 11 bases separated the two germline ends. The CDR3 extends over 15 amino acids. Written as DNA, the CDR3 is TGCGCCAGCAGCTTGGGTGTCCAGAGACAAGAGACCCAGTACTTC. Translating gives CASSLGVQRQETQYF. Based on the CDR3 plus reference TRBV5-1 and TRBJ2-5, the full variable domain is KAGVTQTPRYLIKTRGQQVTLSCSPISGHRSVSWYQQTPGQGLQFLFEYFSETQRNKGNFPGRFSGRQFSNSRSEMNVSTLELGDSALYLCASSLGVQRQETQYFGPGTRLLVL.

The genes are TRBV4-2 and TRBJ2-5; 7 positions match TRBD2. The CDR3 runs to 14 residues. V lost 4 bases and J lost 4; bases outside the gene matches: 6. Per germline, CDR1 LGHNA and CDR2 YNFKEQ. CDR3 coding DNA: TGTGCCAGCAGCCCCACTAGCGACGGAGAGACCCAGTACTTC. Its translation is CASSPTSDGETQYF.

This clonotype was counted ten times or more. The chain employs TRBV5-6 and TRBJ2-3; 7 bases are a match to TRBD1. The germline CDR1 and CDR2 sequences are SGHDT and YYEEEE. The CDR3 extends over 15 amino acids. Unmatched junction bases numbered 12, after V lost 4 bases and J lost 7 bases. CDR3 sequence: CASSLRQGSRHTQYF. CDR3 sequence (DNA): TGTGCCAGCAGCCTACGACAGGGTTCGCGGCATACGCAGTATTTT.

This clonotype was detected only a few times. The chain recombines TRBV18 with TRBJ1-1; a possible D gene is TRBD1 (6 bases). The germline V gene encodes CDR1 KGHSH and CDR2 LQKENI. The CDR3 covers 15 residues. Trimming cost V 2 bases and J 5 bases, with 15 bases left between them. The CDR3 loop reads CASSPVQGILTEAFF. Written as DNA, the CDR3 is TGTGCCAGCTCACCAGTTCAGGGGATTCTTACTGAAGCTTTCTTT. The full variable domain, with the rest looked up from reference TRBV18 and TRBJ1-1, is NAGVMQNPRHLVRRRGQEARLRCSPMKGHSHVYWYRQLPEEGLKFMVYLQKENIIDESGMPKERFSAEFPKEGPSILRIQQVVRGDSAAYFCASSPVQGILTEAFFGQGTRLTVV.

This clonotype was detected many times. This chain links TRBV6-4 with TRBJ2-2, with TRBD1 as a possible D gene (5 bases). The CDR3 consists of 15 residues. Trimming pared 8 bases from V and 1 base from J, leaving 14 bases between. Germline CDR1 reads MRHNA; CDR2 reads SNTAGT. The CDR3 protein is CASRRDSMNTGELFF. CDR3 sequence (DNA): TGTGCCAGCCGTCGAGACAGCATGAACACCGGGGAGCTGTTTTTT.

V gene TRBV29-1 combines with J gene TRBJ2-7; the D is unclear. V lost 6 bases to trimming and J lost 3 bases, with 12 bases between them. The CDR3 sequence is 12 residues long. CDR1 is SQVTM and CDR2 is ANQGSEA in the germline V gene. Written as DNA, the CDR3 is TGCAGCGTGAAGGACGGAAGCTACGAGCAGTACTTC. Protein: CSVKDGSYEQYF.

The V and J genes are TRBV7-8 and TRBJ1-4; unclear D gene. This CDR3 spans 15 amino acids. Trimming took off 5 bases at V and 0 bases at J, with 10 bases between the two ends. CDR1 is SGHVS and CDR2 is FQNEAQ in the germline V gene. The CDR3, as DNA: TGTGCCAGCAGCGTGGGTGATGCAACTAATGAAAAACTGTTTTTT. Protein sequence: CASSVGDATNEKLFF.

This chain connects TRBV3-1 to TRBJ2-3; tentatively, D is TRBD1 (6 bases). Germline CDR1 LGHDT, CDR2 YNNKEL (reference sequence). This CDR3 comprises 14 residues. V lost 4 bases to trimming and J lost 1 base, with 9 bases between them. CDR3 bases: TGTGCCAGCAGCCCGAACAGGGGCACAGATACGCAGTATTTT. Translating it yields CASSPNRGTDTQYF.

This clonotype was detected ten times or more. J is TRBJ1-4 and V is TRBV20-1; 9 bases map to TRBD1. The CDR3 loop spans 16 amino acids. CDR1 and CDR2 (germline): DFQATT, SNEGSKA (reference sequence). The trim removed 6 bases at V and 0 bases at J, leaving 8 bases unmatched. The DNA of the CDR3 is TGCAGTGCCCGACAGGGGGGGGCGGCAACTAATGAAAAACTGTTTTTT. Amino acid sequence: CSARQGGAATNEKLFF.

In this sample, this clonotype turned up a few times. This sequence joins TRBV12-3 or TRBV12-4 and TRBJ1-4, with 10 nucleotides matching TRBD1. The ends lost 7 bases at V and 7 bases at J; junction bases unmatched: 9. This CDR3 has 15 amino acids. This CDR3 reads CASTSGGQGSEKLFF. CDR3 bases: TGTGCCAGCACCTCCGGGGGACAGGGGTCTGAAAAACTGTTTTTT.

This clonotype was picked up many times. The V gene is TRBV6-2 or TRBV6-3, the J gene TRBJ2-3, with D possibly being TRBD2 (6 bases). V shed 3 bases and J shed 0 bases, with 19 bases lying between them. CDR1 is MNHEY, CDR2 SVGEGT, per germline. The length of the CDR3 is 18 residues. The CDR3 here is CASSYTAGRTTSTDTQYF. For the CDR3, the DNA is TGTGCCAGCAGTTATACTGCAGGGAGGACCACTAGCACAGATACGCAGTATTTT.

This clonotype has a count of ten or more. The V gene is TRBV12-3 or TRBV12-4, the J gene TRBJ1-5; D is ambiguous. The CDR3 length is 13 residues. The V end lost 2 bases, the J end lost 4 bases, and 6 bases lay between the germline ends. The CDR3 region has the DNA TGTGCCAGCAGTTTACTCAGGAATCAGCCCCAGCATTTT. Translation: CASSLLRNQPQHF.

V usage is TRBV30 and J usage is TRBJ2-7; TRBD1 matches 7 bases. J lost 0 bases, V lost 3 bases, and 5 bases had no gene match. The CDR3 spans 14 residues. Per germline, CDR1 GTSNPN and CDR2 SVGIG (reference sequence). In DNA form, the CDR3 reads TGTGCCTGGAGCTACGGGACAGCCTCCTACGAGCAGTACTTC. Protein sequence: CAWSYGTASYEQYF.

The table lists this clonotype with many counts. The chain uses TRBV28 and TRBJ2-2; D remains ambiguous. Germline values: CDR1 MDHEN, CDR2 SYDVKM. CDR3 length: 12 residues. V was clipped by 6 bases and J by 8 bases, with 10 bases between them. In nucleotides, the CDR3 is TGTGCCAGCAGCCGTCTGGGAGGGGAGCTGTTTTTT. This gives the protein CASSRLGGELFF.

The chain uses TRBV6-1 and TRBJ2-1; TRBD2 agrees at 7 bases. Unmatched junction bases numbered 3, after V lost 1 base and J lost 3 bases. The length of the CDR3 is 15 residues. Germline V gene data show CDR1 as MNHNS and CDR2 as SASEGT. For the CDR3, the DNA is TGTGCCAGCAGTGAAGGAGGGACTAACTACAATGAGCAGTTCTTC. Its protein product is CASSEGGTNYNEQFF.

V usage is TRBV12-3 or TRBV12-4 and J usage is TRBJ2-4; D unclear. There are 15 residues in the CDR3. The V end lost 6 bases, the J end lost 5 bases, and 17 bases lay between the germline ends. The CDR3 here is CASSYGASPENIQYF. CDR3 in DNA: TGTGCCAGCAGCTACGGCGCGTCCCCGGAAAACATTCAGTACTTC.

This rearrangement joins TRBV12-3 or TRBV12-4 to TRBJ1-1; D is possibly TRBD1 (5 bases). The CDR3 has 15 residues. Between the trimmed V and J ends, which lost 3 bases and 0 bases, there was a span of 11 bases. CDR3 nucleotides: TGTGCCAGCAGTTTGGGGGGAGCAGTGAACACTGAAGCTTTCTTT. It is translated as CASSLGGAVNTEAFF.

This clonotype was observed a few times. The rearrangement links TRBV3-1 to TRBJ2-7; no reliable D call. Looked up from germline, CDR1 is LGHDT and CDR2 is YNNKEL (reference sequence). The V end lost 1 base, the J end lost 1 base, and 8 bases lay between the germline ends. The CDR3 contains 14 residues. The CDR3: CASSQATLSYEQYF. CDR3 DNA: TGTGCCAGCAGCCAAGCTACACTTTCCTACGAGCAGTACTTC.

With regard to this clonotype: Given a much more abundant clone one base away, this may be a read error. The chain combines TRBV20-1 with TRBJ1-2; 7 bases align to TRBD1. In germline, CDR1 is DFQATT, CDR2 SNEGSKA (reference sequence). The CDR3 extends over 15 amino acids. This CDR3 is CSARDIGQATYGYIF. As DNA, the CDR3 is TGCAGTGCTAGAGATATAGGACAGGCGACCTACGGCTACATCTTC.